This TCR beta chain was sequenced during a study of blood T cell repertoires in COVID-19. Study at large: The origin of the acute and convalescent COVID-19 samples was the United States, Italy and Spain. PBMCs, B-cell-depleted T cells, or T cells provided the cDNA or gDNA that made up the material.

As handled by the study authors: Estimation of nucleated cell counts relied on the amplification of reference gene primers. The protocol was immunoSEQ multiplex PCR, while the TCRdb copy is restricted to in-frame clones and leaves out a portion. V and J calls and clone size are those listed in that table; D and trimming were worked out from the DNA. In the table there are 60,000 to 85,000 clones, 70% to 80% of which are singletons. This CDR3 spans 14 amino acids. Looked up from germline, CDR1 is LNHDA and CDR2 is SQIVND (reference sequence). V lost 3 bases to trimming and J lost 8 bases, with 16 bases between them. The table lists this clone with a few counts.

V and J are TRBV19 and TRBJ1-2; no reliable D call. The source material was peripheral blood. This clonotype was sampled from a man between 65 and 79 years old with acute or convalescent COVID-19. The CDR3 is CASSIPGVGSGYTF. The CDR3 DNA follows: TGTGCCAGTAGTATCCCGGGTGTAGGCTCCGGCTACACCTTC.